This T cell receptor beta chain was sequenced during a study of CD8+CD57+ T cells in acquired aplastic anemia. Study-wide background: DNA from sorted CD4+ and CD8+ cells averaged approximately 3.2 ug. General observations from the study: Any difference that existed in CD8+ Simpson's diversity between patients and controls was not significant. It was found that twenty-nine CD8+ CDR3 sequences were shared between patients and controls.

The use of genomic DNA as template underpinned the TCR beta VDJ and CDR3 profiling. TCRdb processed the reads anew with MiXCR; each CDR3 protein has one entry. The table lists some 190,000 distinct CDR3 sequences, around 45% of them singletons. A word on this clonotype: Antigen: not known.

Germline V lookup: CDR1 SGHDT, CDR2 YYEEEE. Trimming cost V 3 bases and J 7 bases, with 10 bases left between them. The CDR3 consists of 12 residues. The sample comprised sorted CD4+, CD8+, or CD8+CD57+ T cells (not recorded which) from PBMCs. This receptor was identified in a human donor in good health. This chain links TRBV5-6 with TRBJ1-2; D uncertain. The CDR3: CASSSQHSGYTF. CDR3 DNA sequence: TGTGCCAGCAGCTCCCAGCATTCTGGCTACACCTTC.